The subject of this entry is one T cell receptor (beta chain). What it binds is not known. Systemic immunosuppression or a history of autoimmune disease excluded patients. Repertoires were generated with immunoSEQ multiplex PCR, while TCRdb's copy carries only in-frame clones and drops some. This table has 30,000 to 35,000 clones, about nine tenths appearing once. The data were taken from a study of OX40 agonist ivuxolimab in advanced cancers. Across the whole study: Patients took ivuxolimab, an agonistic anti-OX40 (CD134) antibody.

CDR3 length equals 17 residues. The trim removed 2 bases at V and 4 bases at J, leaving 8 bases unmatched. Per germline, CDR1 MNHEY and CDR2 SMNVEV (reference sequence). Study-wide findings and caveats: At 0.1 to 3.0 mg/kg and by week 6, clonal expansion occurred in CD4+ and CD8+ blood T cells.

Sequenced material: CD4+ or CD8+ T cells sorted from blood, taken in a trial of the OX40 agonist ivuxolimab. This TCR derives from an adult with an advanced solid tumor such as melanoma, head and neck, liver or kidney cancer. This chain uses TRBV27 with TRBJ2-1; 10 nucleotides line up with TRBD1. The CDR3 loop reads CASSLGTGTGEYNEQFF. The CDR3 bases are TGTGCCAGCAGTTTAGGCACCGGGACAGGGGAATACAATGAGCAGTTCTTC.